This TCR beta chain was obtained from a study of breast tumors, draining lymph nodes, adjacent tissues. Germline V gene sequence: CDR1 DFQATT, CDR2 SNEGSKA (reference sequence). V was shortened by 5 bases and J by 0 bases, with 7 bases between the two germline ends. The CDR3 spans 13 residues. The lymph nodes were axillary draining lymph nodes from breast cancer patients. One entry per CDR3 protein, called by TCRdb with MiXCR from the multiplex PCR reads. The data show approximately 100,000 distinct CDR3 sequences, around 20% seen once. General study results and limits: The lymph node origin of tumor T cells was framed as consistent with a hypothesis, not demonstrated.

This clonotype has at least ten counts. Antigen specificity is unknown. This clonotype originated in a female donor with breast cancer. Some clones in this sample may be carry-over from other donors' samples. The chain couples TRBV20-1 to TRBJ2-2; D gene ambiguous. The specimen sequenced was axillary lymph node tissue. Here the CDR3 reads CSAPYSNTGELFF. In DNA, the CDR3 is TGCAGTGCTCCCTACTCGAACACCGGGGAGCTGTTTTTT.